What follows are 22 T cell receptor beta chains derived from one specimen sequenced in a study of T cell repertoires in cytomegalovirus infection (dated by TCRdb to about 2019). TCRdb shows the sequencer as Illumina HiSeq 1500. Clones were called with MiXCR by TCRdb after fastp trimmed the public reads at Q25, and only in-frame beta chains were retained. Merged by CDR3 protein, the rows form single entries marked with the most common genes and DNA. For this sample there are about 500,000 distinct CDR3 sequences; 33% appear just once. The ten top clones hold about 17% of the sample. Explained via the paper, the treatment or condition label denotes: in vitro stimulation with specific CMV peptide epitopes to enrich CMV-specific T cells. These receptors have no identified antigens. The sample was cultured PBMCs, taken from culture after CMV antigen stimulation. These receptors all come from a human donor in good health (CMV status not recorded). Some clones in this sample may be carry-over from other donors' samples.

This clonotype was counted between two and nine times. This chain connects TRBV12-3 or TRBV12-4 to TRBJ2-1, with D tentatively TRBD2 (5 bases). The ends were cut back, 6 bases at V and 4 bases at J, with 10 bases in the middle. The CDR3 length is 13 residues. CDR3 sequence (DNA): TGTGCCAGCAGCCAGAGCGGATACAATGAGCAGTTCTTC. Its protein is CASSQSGYNEQFF.

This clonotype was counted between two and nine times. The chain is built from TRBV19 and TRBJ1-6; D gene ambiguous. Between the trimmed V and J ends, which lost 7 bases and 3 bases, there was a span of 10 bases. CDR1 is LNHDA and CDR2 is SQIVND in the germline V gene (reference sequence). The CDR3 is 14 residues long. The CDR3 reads CASKSAVYNSPLHF. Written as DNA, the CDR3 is TGTGCCAGTAAGTCGGCGGTCTATAATTCACCCCTCCACTTT.

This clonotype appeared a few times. For the CDR3, the DNA is TGCGCCAGCAGCTTGGATGGTCTCCTAGCGGGTACTAGCACAGATACGCAGTATTTT. It is translated as CASSLDGLLAGTSTDTQYF. The V and J genes are TRBV5-1 and TRBJ2-3; 8 positions agree with TRBD2. Per germline, CDR1 SGHRS and CDR2 YFSETQ. The length of the CDR3 is 19 residues. With 0 bases clipped from V and 0 bases from J, the junction kept 12 bases outside the gene matches.

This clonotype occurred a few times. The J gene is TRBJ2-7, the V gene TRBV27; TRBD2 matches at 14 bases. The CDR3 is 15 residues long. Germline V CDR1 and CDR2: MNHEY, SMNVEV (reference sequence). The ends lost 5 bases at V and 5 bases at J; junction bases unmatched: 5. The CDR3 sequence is CASSGGTSGSNEQYF. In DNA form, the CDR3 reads TGTGCCAGCAGTGGGGGGACTAGCGGGAGTAACGAGCAGTACTTC.

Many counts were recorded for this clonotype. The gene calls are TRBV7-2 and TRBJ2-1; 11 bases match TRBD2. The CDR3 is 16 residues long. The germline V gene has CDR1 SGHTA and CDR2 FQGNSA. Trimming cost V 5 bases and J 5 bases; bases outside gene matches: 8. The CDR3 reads CASSREVAGGHNEQFF. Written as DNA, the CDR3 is TGTGCCAGCAGCCGAGAGGTAGCGGGAGGGCACAATGAGCAGTTCTTC.

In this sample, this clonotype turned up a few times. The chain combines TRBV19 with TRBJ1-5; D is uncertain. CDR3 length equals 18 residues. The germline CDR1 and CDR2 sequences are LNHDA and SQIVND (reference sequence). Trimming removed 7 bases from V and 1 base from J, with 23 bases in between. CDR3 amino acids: CASNPKAGALISNQPQHF. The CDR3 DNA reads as TGTGCCAGTAACCCGAAGGCGGGAGCCCTAATAAGCAATCAGCCCCAGCATTTT.

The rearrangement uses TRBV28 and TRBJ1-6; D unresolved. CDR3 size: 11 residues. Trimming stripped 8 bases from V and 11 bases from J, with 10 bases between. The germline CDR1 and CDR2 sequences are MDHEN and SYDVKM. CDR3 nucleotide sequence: TGTGCCAGCGCGGGTCGGGCACCCCTCCACTTT. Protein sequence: CASAGRAPLHF.

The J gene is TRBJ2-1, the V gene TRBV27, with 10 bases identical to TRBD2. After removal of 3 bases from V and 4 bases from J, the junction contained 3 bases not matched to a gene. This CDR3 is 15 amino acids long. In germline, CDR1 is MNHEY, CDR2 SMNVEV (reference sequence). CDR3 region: CASSFASGRYNEQFF. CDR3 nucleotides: TGTGCCAGCAGTTTCGCTAGCGGGAGATACAATGAGCAGTTCTTC.

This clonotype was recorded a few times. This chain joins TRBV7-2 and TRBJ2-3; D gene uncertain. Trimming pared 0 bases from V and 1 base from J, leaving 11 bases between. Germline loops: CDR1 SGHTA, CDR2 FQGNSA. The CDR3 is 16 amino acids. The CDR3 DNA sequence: TGTGCCAGCAGCTTAGCGCAAGGGTTTGGCACAGATACGCAGTATTTT. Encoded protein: CASSLAQGFGTDTQYF.

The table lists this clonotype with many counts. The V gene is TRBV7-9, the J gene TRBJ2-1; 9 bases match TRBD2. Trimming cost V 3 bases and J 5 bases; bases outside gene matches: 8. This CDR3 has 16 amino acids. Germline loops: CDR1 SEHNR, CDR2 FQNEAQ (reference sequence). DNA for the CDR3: TGTGCCAGCAGCTTTGCCGGACTAGCGCCAAACAATGAGCAGTTCTTC. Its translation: CASSFAGLAPNNEQFF.

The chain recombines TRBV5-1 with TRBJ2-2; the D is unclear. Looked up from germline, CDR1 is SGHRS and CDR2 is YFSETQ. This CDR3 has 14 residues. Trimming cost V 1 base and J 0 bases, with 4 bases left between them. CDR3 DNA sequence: TGCGCCAGCAGCTTGCAGACGAACACCGGGGAGCTGTTTTTT. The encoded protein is CASSLQTNTGELFF.

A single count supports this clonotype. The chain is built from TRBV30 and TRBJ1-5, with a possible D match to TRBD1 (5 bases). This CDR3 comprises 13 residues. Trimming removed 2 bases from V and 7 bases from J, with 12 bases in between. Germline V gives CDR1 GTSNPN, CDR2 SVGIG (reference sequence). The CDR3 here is CAWSTGGVQPQHF. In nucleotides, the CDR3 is TGTGCCTGGAGTACTGGGGGGGTCCAGCCCCAGCATTTT.

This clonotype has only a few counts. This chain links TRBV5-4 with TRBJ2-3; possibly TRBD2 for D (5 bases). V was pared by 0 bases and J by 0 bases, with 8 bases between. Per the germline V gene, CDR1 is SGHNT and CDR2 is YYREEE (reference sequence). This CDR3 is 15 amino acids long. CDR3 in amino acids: CASSLDWRSTDTQYF. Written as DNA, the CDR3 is TGTGCCAGCAGCTTGGATTGGAGGAGCACAGATACGCAGTATTTT.

CDR3 nucleotide sequence: TGCAGCGTTGAGGTCGGGGGCGACACCGGGGAGCTGTTTTTT. Translated: CSVEVGGDTGELFF. This chain links TRBV29-1 with TRBJ2-2, with D tentatively TRBD1 or TRBD2 (6 bases each). Deletions cut 3 bases from V and 3 bases from J, with 11 bases between. Germline loops: CDR1 SQVTM, CDR2 ANQGSEA. The CDR3 loop spans 14 amino acids.

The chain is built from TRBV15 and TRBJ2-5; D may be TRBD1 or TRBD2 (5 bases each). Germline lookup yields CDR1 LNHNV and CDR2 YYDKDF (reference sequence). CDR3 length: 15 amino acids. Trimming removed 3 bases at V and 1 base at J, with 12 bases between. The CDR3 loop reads CATSRPAGAQETQYF. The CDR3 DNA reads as TGTGCCACCAGCAGGCCAGCCGGGGCCCAAGAGACCCAGTACTTC.

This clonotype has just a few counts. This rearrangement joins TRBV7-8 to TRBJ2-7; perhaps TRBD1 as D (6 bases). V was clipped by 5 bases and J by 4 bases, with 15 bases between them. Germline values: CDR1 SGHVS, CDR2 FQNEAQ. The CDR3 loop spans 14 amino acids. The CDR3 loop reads CASSGQNTGYEQYF. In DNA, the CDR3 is TGTGCCAGCAGCGGGCAGAACACAGGGTACGAGCAGTACTTC.

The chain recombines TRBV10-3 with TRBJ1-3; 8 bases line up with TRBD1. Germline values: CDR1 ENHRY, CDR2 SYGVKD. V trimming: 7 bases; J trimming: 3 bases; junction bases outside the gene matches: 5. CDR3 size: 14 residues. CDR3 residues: CAITGTGGGNTIYF. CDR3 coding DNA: TGTGCCATCACCGGGACAGGAGGTGGAAACACCATATATTTT.

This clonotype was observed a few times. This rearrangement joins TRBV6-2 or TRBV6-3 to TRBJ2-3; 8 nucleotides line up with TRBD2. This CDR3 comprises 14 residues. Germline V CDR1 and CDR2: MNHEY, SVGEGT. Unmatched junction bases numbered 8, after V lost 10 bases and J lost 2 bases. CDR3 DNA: TGTGCCACCACTAGAGCGGGAGACACAGATACGCAGTATTTT. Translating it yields CATTRAGDTDTQYF.

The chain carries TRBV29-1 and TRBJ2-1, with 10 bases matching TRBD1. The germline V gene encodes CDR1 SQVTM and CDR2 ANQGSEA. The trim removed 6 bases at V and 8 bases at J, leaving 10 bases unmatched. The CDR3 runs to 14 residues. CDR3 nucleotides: TGCAGCGTAACGACAGGGGGCTTTATTGATGAGCAGTTCTTC. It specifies CSVTTGGFIDEQFF.

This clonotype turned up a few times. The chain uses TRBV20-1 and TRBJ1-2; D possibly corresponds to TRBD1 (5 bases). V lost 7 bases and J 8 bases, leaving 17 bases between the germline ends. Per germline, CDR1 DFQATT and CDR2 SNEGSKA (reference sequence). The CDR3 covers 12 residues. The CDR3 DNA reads TGCAGTGTCACAGGATCGAATTCGGGCTACACCTTC. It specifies CSVTGSNSGYTF.

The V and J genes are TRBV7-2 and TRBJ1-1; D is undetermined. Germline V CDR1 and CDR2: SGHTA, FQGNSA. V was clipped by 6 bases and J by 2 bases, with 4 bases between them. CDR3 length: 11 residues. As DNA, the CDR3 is TGTGCCAGCAGACATAACACTGAAGCTTTCTTT. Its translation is CASRHNTEAFF.

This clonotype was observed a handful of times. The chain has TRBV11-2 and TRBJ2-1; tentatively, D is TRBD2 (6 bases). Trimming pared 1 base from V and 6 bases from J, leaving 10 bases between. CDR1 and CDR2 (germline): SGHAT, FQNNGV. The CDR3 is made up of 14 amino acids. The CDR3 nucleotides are TGTGCCAGCAGCTTAGCGGGAGCCCGCAATGAGCAGTTCTTC. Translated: CASSLAGARNEQFF.